This T cell receptor beta chain derives from a study of blood T cell repertoires in COVID-19. Repertoires were generated with immunoSEQ multiplex PCR, while TCRdb's copy carries only in-frame clones and drops some. Among about 200,000 clones listed, roughly 80% were seen once. In germline, CDR1 is SGHKS, CDR2 YYEKEE (reference sequence). Trimming took off 4 bases at V and 4 bases at J, with 11 bases between the two ends. The CDR3 runs 13 residues. The receptor was isolated from a man between 60 and 75 years old with COVID-19, enrolled during active disease. The sequenced material came from peripheral blood. The chain employs TRBV5-5 and TRBJ1-2, with no clear D. CDR3 amino acids: CASSPSTAYGYTF. CDR3 DNA sequence: TGTGCCAGCAGCCCCTCTACCGCCTATGGCTACACCTTC.